This TCR beta chain was retrieved from a study of sequential checkpoint blockade in melanoma. Whole-study context: Each arm's sequence ended with maintenance nivolumab.

Noted treatment: randomized to nivolumab then ipilimumab (arm A) or the reverse (arm B). None of the patients previously received DNA-damaging chemotherapy. The CDR3 totals 16 residues. The junction had 7 bases not matched to a gene; V was cut back by 4 bases and J by 0 bases. CDR1 and CDR2 (germline): WNHNN, SYGVQD (reference sequence). Generated by immunoSEQ multiplex PCR, the TCRdb table keeps only in-frame clones and is missing some. The sample yields around 20,000 clones, under 85% seen once. The gene calls are TRBV10-1 and TRBJ1-1; 8 bases match TRBD1. This TCR came from a human donor with melanoma. Here the sequenced sample was CD8+ T cells sorted from blood (inferred from file names), taken from a patient given nivolumab and ipilimumab in sequence. CDR3 region: CASSGGTGEMNTEAFF. In nucleotides, the CDR3 is TGCGCCAGCAGTGGCGGGACAGGTGAGATGAACACTGAAGCTTTCTTT.